This T cell receptor beta chain came from a study of T cell repertoires in cytomegalovirus infection. V lost 10 bases, J lost 5 bases, and 15 bases lay in between. The CDR3 is made up of 13 amino acids. Germline V gene lookup returns CDR1 MDHEN and CDR2 SYDVKM. TCRdb called the reads again in MiXCR, with one record for every CDR3 protein. The sample holds around 110,000 distinct CDR3 sequences, about 9.5% seen once. At least ten counts were recorded for this clonotype. Its antigen is as yet unknown. The chain combines TRBV28 with TRBJ1-5; weak D call: TRBD1 (6 bases). Sequencing was done on a sample of PBMCs, sequenced either directly or after in vitro stimulation (not recorded which). This receptor was obtained from a human donor in good health (CMV status not recorded). Some clones in this sample may be carry-over from other donors' samples. For the CDR3, the DNA is TGTGCCACCACCGGGGGGGCTGATCAGCCCCAGCATTTT. This translates into CATTGGADQPQHF.